The 29 T cell receptor beta chains reported below all come from one sample, sequenced in a study of T cell responses to AZD1222 COVID-19 vaccine. The data were produced by immunoSEQ multiplex PCR, yet TCRdb's version contains in-frame clones alone and is incomplete. Here the sample spans around 91,000 clones, more than 70% being singletons. The sample here was peripheral blood, taken on day 0 of AZD1222 vaccination. All receptors derive from an adult in good health.

The rearrangement uses TRBV3-1 (or the pseudogene TRBV3-2) and TRBJ1-3; TRBD1 is a possible D gene (5 bases). This CDR3 contains 14 residues. Trimming left V 4 bases short and J 4 bases short, with 11 bases between. Looked up from germline, CDR1 is LGHDT and CDR2 is YNNKEL (reference sequence). CDR3 sequence (DNA): TGTGCCAGCAGCCGGGTAGGGGACGGAAACACCATATATTTT. This sequence encodes CASSRVGDGNTIYF.

DNA for the CDR3: TGCGCCAGCAGCCCGCGGCCTGTAGAGGGGATGAACACTGAAGCTTTCTTT. It translates to CASSPRPVEGMNTEAFF. The gene calls are TRBV4-1 and TRBJ1-1, with D tentatively TRBD1 (5 bases). The germline CDR1 and CDR2 sequences are MGHRA and YSYEKL. The V and J ends lost 4 bases and 0 bases respectively, with 18 bases between them. This CDR3 has 17 residues.

The genes are TRBV3-1 (or the pseudogene TRBV3-2) and TRBJ2-1; D unresolved. In germline, CDR1 is LGHDT, CDR2 YNNKEL (reference sequence). CDR3 size: 14 residues. V dropped 1 base and J dropped 1 base, with 5 bases sitting between them. The CDR3 region is CASSQVPSYNEQFF. The CDR3 DNA reads as TGTGCCAGCAGCCAAGTTCCATCCTACAATGAGCAGTTCTTC.

The chain joins TRBV28 to TRBJ1-5, with 8 positions matching TRBD1. Germline loops: CDR1 MDHEN, CDR2 SYDVKM. There are 15 residues in the CDR3. V lost 7 bases, J lost 2 bases, and 7 bases stayed unmatched. The CDR3: CASITGQGGNQPQHF. The CDR3 nucleotides are TGTGCCAGCATTACAGGACAGGGTGGCAATCAGCCCCAGCATTTT.

V and J are TRBV19 and TRBJ2-7; tentatively, D is TRBD2 (6 bases). From germline, CDR1 is LNHDA and CDR2 SQIVND (reference sequence). The CDR3 has 13 residues. Trimming took off 5 bases at V and 3 bases at J, with 11 bases between the two ends. The CDR3 region has the DNA TGTGCCAGTAGTTCATGGGACTTCTACGAGCAGTACTTC. Translated, it gives CASSSWDFYEQYF. The entire variable domain, with the rest obtained from reference TRBV19 and TRBJ2-7, is as follows: DGGITQSPKYLFRKEGQNVTLSCEQNLNHDAMYWYRQDPGQGLRLIYYSQIVNDFQKGDIAEGYSVSREKKESFPLTVTSAQKNPTAFYLCASSSWDFYEQYFGPGTRLTVT.

This chain uses TRBV24-1 with TRBJ2-1, with 8 bases fitting TRBD2. The CDR3 loop spans 16 amino acids. J gave up 6 bases and V 4 bases, and 10 bases lay outside the gene matches. CDR1 and CDR2 (germline): KGHDR, SFDVKD. CDR3: CATSDPGGPRGNEQFF. The CDR3, as DNA: TGTGCCACCAGTGACCCGGGAGGGCCGAGGGGCAATGAGCAGTTCTTC.

CDR3 bases: TGTGCCAGCAGCACCCCTGGGGGGCGGATCTCCTACGAGCAGTACTTC. Its protein is CASSTPGGRISYEQYF. This chain joins TRBV7-2 and TRBJ2-7; D is perhaps TRBD1 or TRBD2 (6 bases each). Trimming shortened V by 5 bases and J by 0 bases, and 17 bases separated the two germline ends. Germline loops: CDR1 SGHTA, CDR2 FQGNSA. This CDR3 is built from 16 residues.

The V gene is TRBV27, the J gene TRBJ2-5; a possible D gene is TRBD2 (6 bases). V was clipped by 3 bases and J by 5 bases, with 19 bases between them. Per germline, CDR1 MNHEY and CDR2 SMNVEV (reference sequence). The CDR3 loop spans 16 amino acids. CDR3 in DNA: TGTGCCAGCAGTTTCCAACCGGGACTCTTAGGGGAGACCCAGTACTTC. Amino acid sequence: CASSFQPGLLGETQYF.

The chain recombines TRBV3-1 (or the pseudogene TRBV3-2) with TRBJ1-3; no clear D gene. CDR1 is LGHDT, CDR2 YNNKEL, per germline (reference sequence). V was shortened by 4 bases and J by 4 bases, with 14 bases between the two germline ends. The CDR3 has 15 amino acids. CDR3 residues: CASSPRRTEGNTIYF. CDR3 nucleotides: TGTGCCAGCAGCCCAAGGAGGACGGAAGGAAACACCATATATTTT.

The chain joins TRBV10-3 to TRBJ1-1, with unresolved D. Looked up from germline, CDR1 is ENHRY and CDR2 is SYGVKD. This CDR3 region has 16 residues. V was pared by 3 bases and J by 0 bases, with 14 bases between. CDR3 loop: CAISERYGPMNTEAFF. DNA for the CDR3: TGTGCCATCAGTGAAAGGTATGGGCCCATGAACACTGAAGCTTTCTTT.

This rearrangement joins TRBV4-2 to TRBJ1-5; D gene unclear. The germline CDR1 and CDR2 sequences are LGHNA and YNFKEQ. Trimming took off 4 bases at V and 0 bases at J, with 13 bases between the two ends. CDR3 length equals 16 residues. CDR3 in amino acids: CASSPSLQNSNQPQHF. The CDR3 DNA sequence: TGTGCCAGCAGCCCCTCACTCCAGAATAGCAATCAGCCCCAGCATTTT.

The CDR3 sequence is CSVHREGNGYTF. CDR3 coding DNA: TGCAGCGTCCACAGGGAGGGAAATGGCTACACCTTC. V gene TRBV29-1 combines with J gene TRBJ1-2, with a tentative D call TRBD1 (6 bases). Trimming took off 6 bases at V and 6 bases at J, with 14 bases between the two ends. Germline-derived CDR1 and CDR2 are SQVTM and ANQGSEA. The CDR3 is made up of 12 amino acids.

The chain has TRBV5-1 and TRBJ1-6; TRBD1 matches 9 bases. J lost 9 bases, V lost 4 bases, and 5 bases had no gene match. There are 14 residues in the CDR3. The germline CDR1 and CDR2 sequences are SGHRS and YFSETQ. CDR3 loop: CASSTGTGSSPLHF. The CDR3 DNA follows: TGCGCCAGCAGCACCGGGACAGGGAGTTCACCCCTCCACTTT.

The rearrangement uses TRBV2 and TRBJ1-4, with D possibly matching TRBD1 (5 bases). V dropped 5 bases and J dropped 11 bases, with 15 bases sitting between them. This CDR3 has 13 residues. The germline V gene encodes CDR1 SNHLY and CDR2 FYNNEI. CDR3: CASSQGLAGKLFF. The CDR3 nucleotides are TGTGCCAGCAGTCAGGGTCTGGCGGGGAAACTGTTTTTT.

The V call is TRBV2, the J call TRBJ2-7; 11 bases match TRBD2. The trim removed 7 bases at V and 6 bases at J, leaving 11 bases unmatched. The CDR3 sequence is 15 residues long. Germline V gene sequence: CDR1 SNHLY, CDR2 FYNNEI. The CDR3 spells CASKVRGLADGEQYF. CDR3 in DNA: TGTGCCAGCAAAGTGAGGGGACTAGCGGATGGCGAGCAGTACTTC.

The chain employs TRBV28 and TRBJ2-7, with D hard to call. Trimming cost V 2 bases and J 2 bases, with 13 bases left between them. CDR3 size: 15 residues. The germline V gene has CDR1 MDHEN and CDR2 SYDVKM. The CDR3 coding sequence is TGTGCCAGCAGTTTAGTAGCTAGTTCGACCTACGAGCAGTACTTC. It specifies CASSLVASSTYEQYF.

The chain employs TRBV12-3 or TRBV12-4 and TRBJ1-2; D unresolved. The V and J ends lost 2 bases and 3 bases respectively, with 7 bases between them. The CDR3 is made up of 13 amino acids. Here the CDR3 reads CASSLYEDYGYTF. Here the CDR3 DNA reads TGTGCCAGCAGTTTATACGAAGACTATGGCTACACCTTC.

V gene TRBV28 combines with J gene TRBJ2-7, with D perhaps TRBD2 (5 bases). The V gene's germline CDR1 is MDHEN and CDR2 SYDVKM. Trimming left V 3 bases short and J 4 bases short, with 13 bases between. The CDR3 extends over 14 amino acids. CDR3 residues: CASSFLGGRYEQYF. The CDR3 DNA sequence: TGTGCCAGCAGTTTCCTCGGCGGGCGGTACGAGCAGTACTTC.

The J gene is TRBJ1-2, the V gene TRBV13; no reliable D call. V was shortened by 1 base and J by 8 bases, with 2 bases between the two germline ends. The germline V gene has CDR1 PRHDT and CDR2 FYEKMQ (reference sequence). The CDR3 extends over 10 amino acids. CDR3 loop: CASSLEGYTF. Written as DNA, the CDR3 is TGTGCCAGCAGCTTAGAGGGCTACACCTTC.

The V gene is TRBV6-6, the J gene TRBJ1-1; no definite D call. This CDR3 is 11 amino acids long. V lost 5 bases and J 7 bases, leaving 8 bases between the germline ends. Germline V gene data show CDR1 as MNHNY and CDR2 as SVGAGI (reference sequence). CDR3 bases: TGTGCCAGCAGTCAACTGTATGAAGCTTTCTTT. This codes for CASSQLYEAFF.

The genes are TRBV3-1 (or the pseudogene TRBV3-2) and TRBJ2-5; 12 bases match TRBD2. The germline CDR1 and CDR2 sequences are LGHDT and YNNKEL (reference sequence). Trimming removed 1 base from V and 3 bases from J; junction bases left unmatched: 0. This CDR3 contains 15 residues. CDR3 sequence (DNA): TGTGCCAGCAGCCAAGGACTAGCGGGAGAAGAGACCCAGTACTTC. Translation: CASSQGLAGEETQYF.

This rearrangement joins TRBV7-9 to TRBJ2-2; the D is unclear. CDR3 length: 14 residues. Germline CDR1 is SEHNR and CDR2 is FQNEAQ (reference sequence). Trimming pared 8 bases from V and 4 bases from J, leaving 14 bases between. The CDR3 loop is CASDLAAVTGELFF. As DNA, the CDR3 is TGTGCCAGCGACTTGGCGGCCGTCACCGGGGAGCTGTTTTTT. The full variable domain, with the rest looked up from reference TRBV7-9 and TRBJ2-2, is DTGVSQNPRHKITKRGQNVTFRCDPISEHNRLYWYRQTLGQGPEFLTYFQNEAQLEKSRLLSDRFSAERPKGSFSTLEIQRTEQGDSAMYLCASDLAAVTGELFFGEGSRLTVL.

The chain recombines TRBV5-1 with TRBJ2-6; D might be TRBD1 (7 bases). V was cut by 4 bases and J by 0 bases, with 23 bases left in between. The CDR3 sequence is 20 residues long. From germline, CDR1 is SGHRS and CDR2 YFSETQ. The CDR3 nucleotides read TGCGCCAGCAGCCCAGCCCCCGCGGGACAGCAATACTCTGGGGCCAACGTCCTGACTTTC. Translation: CASSPAPAGQQYSGANVLTF.

The gene calls are TRBV27 and TRBJ1-2; D ambiguous. Germline V gene data show CDR1 as MNHEY and CDR2 as SMNVEV (reference sequence). Trimming pared 5 bases from V and 2 bases from J, leaving 12 bases between. The CDR3 spans 14 residues. The CDR3 DNA reads as TGTGCCAGCAGTCCCCTCGACACCAACTATGGCTACACCTTC. As protein: CASSPLDTNYGYTF.

The genes are TRBV10-3 and TRBJ1-1; the D is unclear. This CDR3 has 14 residues. Per germline, CDR1 ENHRY and CDR2 SYGVKD. V was clipped by 4 bases and J by 2 bases, with 11 bases between them. The CDR3 sequence is CAISATRVNTEAFF. Here the CDR3 DNA reads TGTGCCATCAGTGCGACGAGAGTTAACACTGAAGCTTTCTTT.

The chain employs TRBV28 and TRBJ2-7; TRBD1 matches 11 bases. Trimming removed 6 bases from V and 3 bases from J; junction bases left unmatched: 10. The CDR3 is 16 residues long. Germline values: CDR1 MDHEN, CDR2 SYDVKM. CDR3 bases: TGTGCCAGCAGCCCCACCCAAGGGACAGGGGGCTACGAGCAGTACTTC. As protein: CASSPTQGTGGYEQYF.

The chain combines TRBV7-2 with TRBJ1-1; D unclear. The CDR3 spans 14 residues. Germline CDR1 SGHTA, CDR2 FQGNSA. Trimming took off 4 bases at V and 6 bases at J, with 15 bases between the two ends. In nucleotides, the CDR3 is TGTGCCAGCAGCTCGTTGACTAATCAGGCTGAAGCTTTCTTT. Translation: CASSSLTNQAEAFF. The full variable domain, in which reference TRBV7-2 and TRBJ1-1 provide the parts outside the CDR3, is GAGVSQSPSNKVTEKGKDVELRCDPISGHTALYWYRQSLGQGLEFLIYFQGNSAPDKSGLPSDRFSAERTGGSVSTLTIQRTQQEDSAVYLCASSSLTNQAEAFFGQGTRLTVV.

The chain carries TRBV10-3 and TRBJ2-7, with 7 bases matching TRBD2. V was clipped by 0 bases and J by 0 bases; unmatched bases: 5. The CDR3 is made up of 16 amino acids. Looked up from germline, CDR1 is ENHRY and CDR2 is SYGVKD. The CDR3 nucleotides read TGTGCCATCAGTGAGTCAGGTAGCGGGTTCTCCTACGAGCAGTACTTC. Translation gives CAISESGSGFSYEQYF.

The V gene is TRBV7-2, the J gene TRBJ2-7, with 8 bases fitting TRBD1. The CDR3 spans 15 residues. The J segment lost 0 bases and the V segment lost 4 bases, leaving 5 bases of the junction unmatched. The germline CDR1 and CDR2 sequences are SGHTA and FQGNSA. CDR3 in DNA: TGTGCCAGCAGCTACACCGGGACAGGCTCCTACGAGCAGTACTTC. It encodes CASSYTGTGSYEQYF.